The 22 T cell receptor beta chains below were found in one sample sequenced in a study of OX40 agonist ivuxolimab in advanced cancers. Clones were sequenced by immunoSEQ multiplex PCR, and TCRdb holds only the in-frame ones, with some missing. The data hold over 80,000 clones, with 84% observed a single time. Sequences were derived from CD4+ or CD8+ T cells sorted from blood, sampled in a trial of the OX40 agonist ivuxolimab. These receptors were obtained from an adult with an advanced solid tumor such as melanoma, head and neck, liver or kidney cancer.

Concerning this clone itself: At one end, the junction sequence differs from germline, possibly due to a read error. The CDR3 sequence: CASSLASGRLNEQFF. CDR3 nucleotides: TGTGCCAGCAGCCTAGCTAGCGGGAGGTTGAATGAGCAGTTCTTC. The V gene is TRBV7-9, the J gene TRBJ2-1, with 11 nucleotides matching TRBD2. CDR1 SEHNR and CDR2 FQNEAQ come from the germline V gene (reference sequence). The CDR3 covers 15 residues.

This sequence joins TRBV7-9 and TRBJ2-2; 9 bases map to TRBD1. CDR1 and CDR2 from the germline V gene are SEHNR and FQNEAQ (reference sequence). V was clipped by 4 bases and J by 5 bases; unmatched bases: 5. This CDR3 has 15 residues. This CDR3 reads CASSYTGGRTGELFF. As DNA, the CDR3 is TGTGCCAGCAGCTATACAGGGGGCAGGACCGGGGAGCTGTTTTTT.

This rearrangement joins TRBV5-5 to TRBJ2-3, with D uncertain. V was clipped by 6 bases and J by 7 bases, with 6 bases between them. The CDR3 runs 10 residues. Looked up from germline, CDR1 is SGHKS and CDR2 is YYEKEE (reference sequence). Written as DNA, the CDR3 is TGTGCCAGCAATGAGAATACGCAGTATTTT. As protein: CASNENTQYF.

This clone has only one observation. This chain connects TRBV7-9 to TRBJ2-3, with D unclear. The germline CDR1 and CDR2 sequences are SEHNR and FQNEAQ (reference sequence). V was cut by 7 bases and J by 1 base, with 6 bases left in between. The CDR3 covers 12 residues. The CDR3 reads CASTPGTDTQYF. DNA of the CDR3: TGTGCCAGCACCCCGGGCACAGATACGCAGTATTTT.

CDR3 region: CAWNAKGVSEAFF. The CDR3 DNA reads as TGTGCCTGGAACGCAAAGGGAGTCTCCGAAGCTTTCTTT. The chain is built from TRBV30 and TRBJ1-1; D is undetermined. The V and J ends lost 4 bases and 8 bases respectively, with 17 bases between them. There are 13 residues in the CDR3. Germline V gene sequence: CDR1 GTSNPN, CDR2 SVGIG (reference sequence).

The rearrangement joins TRBV18 to TRBJ1-3, with D unresolved. CDR1 is KGHSH and CDR2 is LQKENI in the germline V gene. The CDR3 sequence is 14 residues long. Trimming removed 2 bases at V and 0 bases at J, with 5 bases between. CDR3 sequence: CASSPNSSGNTIYF. The CDR3 bases are TGTGCCAGCTCACCAAACAGCTCTGGAAACACCATATATTTT.

This chain joins TRBV6-1 and TRBJ1-2; D unresolved. With 1 base removed from V and 1 base from J, the gap between germline ends came to 13 bases. Germline assignment: CDR1 MNHNS and CDR2 SASEGT. The length of the CDR3 is 16 residues. In nucleotides, the CDR3 is TGTGCCAGCAGTGAAGTAAATAGGGCAAATAACTATGGCTACACCTTC. Amino acids: CASSEVNRANNYGYTF.

The CDR3 region is CASSLGGGGRGHSYEQYF. In DNA, the CDR3 is TGTGCCAGCAGCTTAGGCGGTGGTGGCAGGGGCCACTCCTACGAGCAGTACTTC. The chain recombines TRBV11-2 with TRBJ2-5; tentative D call: TRBD1 (6 bases). TRBJ2-7 matches the DNA end more closely, so the J call is doubtful. Looked up from germline, CDR1 is SGHAT and CDR2 is FQNNGV. The CDR3 is 18 amino acids.

The V and J genes are TRBV11-1 and TRBJ1-1; the D is unclear. The CDR3 covers 14 residues. V lost 2 bases to trimming and J lost 2 bases, with 9 bases between them. From germline, CDR1 is SGHAT and CDR2 FQDESV (reference sequence). The CDR3 loop reads CASSLYGRNTEAFF. CDR3 coding DNA: TGTGCCAGCAGCTTATACGGGAGAAACACTGAAGCTTTCTTT.

The chain carries TRBV2 and TRBJ1-2; 9 bases align to TRBD1. The V segment lost 6 bases and the J segment 2 bases; nucleotides outside the gene matches: 1. Per the germline V gene, CDR1 is SNHLY and CDR2 is FYNNEI. The CDR3 length is 13 residues. The CDR3 here is CASRGQGNYGYTF. The DNA of the CDR3 is TGTGCCAGCAGGGGACAGGGAAACTATGGCTACACCTTC.

The chain is built from TRBV28 and TRBJ2-2; D is ambiguous. The CDR3 extends over 12 amino acids. In germline, CDR1 is MDHEN, CDR2 SYDVKM. Trimming took 2 bases from V and 9 from J, leaving 7 bases between them. The CDR3 loop reads CASSLRQRELFF. The CDR3 DNA sequence: TGTGCCAGCAGTTTAAGGCAGCGGGAGCTGTTTTTT.

V gene TRBV6-6 combines with J gene TRBJ2-7; 7 positions agree with TRBD1. The CDR3 spans 12 residues. The V gene end was trimmed by 5 bases and the J gene end by 12 bases; junction bases not matched to a gene: 10. Germline CDR1 is MNHNY and CDR2 is SVGAGI (reference sequence). CDR3 sequence reads: CASSPGTAKTYF. The CDR3 coding sequence is TGTGCCAGCAGTCCCGGGACAGCCAAAACGTACTTC.

This clone has only one observation. The rearrangement joins TRBV29-1 to TRBJ2-2, with D unresolved. Looked up from germline, CDR1 is SQVTM and CDR2 is ANQGSEA. The CDR3 totals 12 residues. Trimming cost V 5 bases and J 1 base, with 5 bases left between them. The CDR3 loop reads CSVLENTGELFF. In nucleotides, the CDR3 is TGCAGCGTTCTCGAGAACACCGGGGAGCTGTTTTTT.

V usage is TRBV5-1 and J usage is TRBJ2-5, with TRBD1 matching over 9 bases. Germline V gene data show CDR1 as SGHRS and CDR2 as YFSETQ. The CDR3 is 12 amino acids. With V trimmed by 4 bases and J by 5 bases, 0 bases remained unmatched. CDR3 loop: CASSTGGETQYF. The DNA for the CDR3 is TGCGCCAGCAGCACAGGGGGCGAGACCCAGTACTTC.

This chain links TRBV6-5 with TRBJ2-2; tentatively, D is TRBD1 (5 bases). The CDR3 covers 13 residues. V lost 6 bases and J 6 bases, leaving 11 bases between the germline ends. Per the germline V gene, CDR1 is MNHEY and CDR2 is SVGAGI. CDR3 nucleotide sequence: TGTGCCAGCAGCCTAGGGGTCCCCGGGGAGCTGTTTTTT. Its protein product is CASSLGVPGELFF.

The CDR3 loop is CASSSPPGQSHEKLFF. The CDR3 DNA follows: TGTGCCAGCAGCAGCCCCCCGGGACAGTCACATGAAAAACTGTTTTTT. The chain has TRBV7-9 and TRBJ1-4, with 7 positions matching TRBD1. This CDR3 is built from 16 residues. CDR1 is SEHNR and CDR2 is FQNEAQ in the germline V gene (reference sequence). With 5 bases clipped from V and 6 bases from J, the junction kept 12 bases outside the gene matches.

J is TRBJ2-1 and V is TRBV11-2; D might be TRBD2 (5 bases). Germline CDR1 and CDR2: SGHAT and FQNNGV. The V gene lost 2 bases and the J gene lost 9 bases, with 11 bases spanning the gap. This CDR3 comprises 13 residues. CDR3 nucleotides: TGTGCCAGCAGCTTAAGCGGACCCCCTGAGCAGTTCTTC. It yields the protein CASSLSGPPEQFF.

This rearrangement joins TRBV5-4 to TRBJ2-2; possible D gene TRBD1, 7 bases. The CDR3 sequence is 15 residues long. The V end was cut by 1 base, the J end by 4 bases, with 11 bases between. CDR1 and CDR2 (germline): SGHNT, YYREEE (reference sequence). For the CDR3, the DNA is TGTGCCAGCAGCTTGAGGCAGGGGGGCACCGGGGAGCTGTTTTTT. Its protein product is CASSLRQGGTGELFF.

V is TRBV7-2 and J is TRBJ2-7; 9 bases are a match to TRBD1. Germline values: CDR1 SGHTA, CDR2 FQGNSA. V trimming: 1 base; J trimming: 4 bases; junction bases outside the gene matches: 5. The length of the CDR3 is 15 residues. This CDR3 is CASSLGGGQGYEQYF. Here the CDR3 DNA reads TGTGCCAGCAGCTTAGGAGGTGGACAGGGGTACGAGCAGTACTTC.

This sequence joins TRBV9 and TRBJ1-3, with D perhaps matching TRBD1 (6 bases). CDR1 is SGDLS and CDR2 is YYNGEE in the germline V gene. The CDR3 is 15 residues long. V was clipped by 3 bases and J by 4 bases, with 14 bases between them. The CDR3 reads CASSDVQGTGNTIYF. In nucleotides, the CDR3 is TGTGCCAGCAGCGACGTACAGGGAACCGGAAACACCATATATTTT.

The chain uses TRBV15 and TRBJ2-2; D unresolved. Trimming stripped 5 bases from V and 0 bases from J, with 7 bases between. The CDR3 consists of 14 residues. Germline CDR1 is LNHNV and CDR2 is YYDKDF (reference sequence). The CDR3 loop reads CATSGYTNTGELFF. DNA of the CDR3: TGTGCCACCAGCGGGTACACGAACACCGGGGAGCTGTTTTTT.

The rearrangement links TRBV7-6 to TRBJ2-1; the match to TRBD1 covers 7 bases. The junction had 12 bases not matched to a gene; V was cut back by 5 bases and J by 5 bases. CDR3 size: 16 residues. CDR1 and CDR2 from the germline V gene are SGHVS and FNYEAQ. This CDR3 reads CASSPIGTEVHNEQFF. The CDR3 DNA reads TGTGCCAGCAGCCCGATAGGGACAGAAGTTCACAATGAGCAGTTCTTC.